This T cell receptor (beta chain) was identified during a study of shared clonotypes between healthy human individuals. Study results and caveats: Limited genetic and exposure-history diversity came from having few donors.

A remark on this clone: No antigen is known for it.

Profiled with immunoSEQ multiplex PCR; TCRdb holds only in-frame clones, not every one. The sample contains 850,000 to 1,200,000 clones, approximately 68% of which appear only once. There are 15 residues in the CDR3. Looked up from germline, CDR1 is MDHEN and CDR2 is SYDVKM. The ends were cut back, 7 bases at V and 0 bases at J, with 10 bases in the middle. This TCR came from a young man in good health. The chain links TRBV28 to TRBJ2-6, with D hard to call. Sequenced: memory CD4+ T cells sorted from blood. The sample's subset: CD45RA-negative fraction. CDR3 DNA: TGTGCCAGCACCTCGGGTGTCTCTGGGGCCAACGTCCTGACTTTC. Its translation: CASTSGVSGANVLTF.